A selection of T cell receptor beta chains follows, all from one sample in a study of CD8+CD57+ T cells in acquired aplastic anemia. TCRdb reanalysed the reads using MiXCR and keeps one entry per CDR3 protein. Counted here are 200,000 to 250,000 distinct CDR3 sequences, around half occurring once; the ten biggest clones make up under 9%. The material sequenced was sorted CD4+, CD8+, or CD8+CD57+ T cells (not recorded which) from PBMCs. The receptors here all came from a human donor with aplastic anemia. CDR3s include the opening cysteine and the closing phenylalanine or tryptophan. Fields, in order: clone size, V gene, J gene, D gene, CDR3 protein, CDR3 DNA. D genes are given only for firm matches. A clone size is listed for some rows: how often the clone was seen (once, few, many), or a class if it is expanded.

NA	TRBV7-1	TRBJ1-2	TRBD1	CASRTQGNGYTF	TGTGCCAGCAGGACACAGGGGAATGGCTACACCTTC
many	TRBV5-1	TRBJ2-7	TRBD2	CASSSLAGGYEQYF	TGCGCCAGCAGCTCCCTAGCGGGGGGGTACGAGCAGTACTTC
NA	TRBV29-1	TRBJ2-3	TRBD1	CSVVHRGDMHYF	TGCAGCGTTGTTCACAGGGGAGATATGCATTATTTT
NA	TRBV5-1	TRBJ2-1	TRBD2	CASSLDGRAGNEQFF	TGCGCCAGCAGCTTGGACGGGAGGGCCGGTAATGAGCAGTTCTTC
medium-sized	TRBV7-3	TRBJ1-6	NA	CASSGGSSYNSPLHF	TGTGCCAGCAGCGGTGGTAGCTCCTATAATTCACCCCTCCACTTT
many	TRBV7-9	TRBJ2-1	TRBD2	CASSYPSGSSQFF	TGTGCCAGCAGCTATCCTAGCGGGAGTTCGCAGTTCTTC
NA	TRBV15	TRBJ1-5	NA	CATSSGHSNQPQHF	TGTGCCACCAGCTCGGGACACAGCAATCAGCCCCAGCATTTT
few	TRBV3-1	TRBJ2-1	NA	CASSQVTTNEQFF	TGTGCCAGCAGCCAAGTCACCACCAATGAGCAGTTCTTC
NA	TRBV19	TRBJ1-1	NA	CASSSLSGYGTEAFF	TGTGCCAGTAGTTCTCTATCAGGGTATGGGACTGAAGCTTTCTTT
few	TRBV30	TRBJ1-1	NA	CAWKDISRDTEAFF	TGTGCCTGGAAGGACATCTCTAGGGACACTGAAGCTTTCTTT
many	TRBV25-1	TRBJ2-3	NA	CASSEGRTSTDTQYF	TGTGCCAGCAGTGAAGGCAGAACTAGCACAGATACGCAGTATTTT
NA	TRBV5-1	TRBJ1-2	NA	CASSLSQDGYTF	TGTGCCAGCAGCTTGTCTCAGGATGGCTACACCTTC
many	TRBV27	TRBJ2-7	NA	CASRAAAEQYF	TGTGCCAGCAGAGCAGCAGCCGAGCAGTACTTC
many	TRBV7-8	TRBJ1-1	NA	CASSNFTGMNTEAFF	TGTGCCAGCAGCAACTTTACAGGCATGAACACTGAAGCTTTCTTT
NA	TRBV7-9	TRBJ2-7	NA	CASSLGGSHYEQYF	TGTGCCAGCAGCTTAGGCGGCAGCCACTACGAGCAGTACTTC
few	TRBV2	TRBJ2-7	TRBD2	CASSEERTSRYEQYF	TGTGCCAGCAGTGAAGAACGGACTAGCAGGTACGAGCAGTACTTC
NA	TRBV20-1	TRBJ2-5	TRBD2	CSACGRVIQETQYF	TGCAGTGCTTGCGGGAGAGTCATCCAAGAGACCCAGTACTTC
many	TRBV20-1	TRBJ2-6	NA	CSANSDTGPGANVLTF	TGCAGTGCTAATTCAGACACAGGGCCCGGGGCCAACGTCCTGACTTTC
many	TRBV9	TRBJ2-1	TRBD2	CASSVVQELALIRSYNEQFF	TGTGCCAGCAGCGTAGTGCAGGAACTAGCGCTCATCCGCTCCTACAATGAGCAGTTCTTC
NA	TRBV20-1	TRBJ1-1	NA	CSAQPGHVTEAFF	TGCAGTGCCCAGCCGGGACACGTCACTGAAGCTTTCTTT
NA	TRBV6-5	TRBJ1-5	NA	CASSPTPLGEPQHF	TGTGCCAGCAGTCCGACACCCCTAGGGGAGCCCCAGCATTTT
NA	TRBV12-5	TRBJ1-5	NA	CASGDSDLPPQHF	TGTGCTAGTGGGGACAGTGACCTCCCTCCCCAGCATTTT